One and the same sample provided the 3 T cell receptor beta chains below, sequenced in a study of shared clonotypes between healthy human individuals. TCRdb's copy holds only in-frame clones and misses some; the assay was immunoSEQ multiplex PCR. Among about 1.5 million clones listed, 98% were seen once. The sequenced material came from naive CD4+ T cells sorted from blood. The subset was: CD45RA+ positively selected. These receptors all come from a man aged 25 to 40 in good health.

For the CDR3, the DNA is TGTGCCAGCAGCCCGTATACAGGAGACTACGAGCAGTACTTC. This gives the protein CASSPYTGDYEQYF. The gene calls are TRBV16 and TRBJ2-7, with TRBD1 as a possible D gene (5 bases). The ends were cut back, 4 bases at V and 3 bases at J, with 13 bases in the middle. The CDR3 runs 14 residues. Germline values: CDR1 KGHSY, CDR2 FQNENV.

The chain recombines TRBV4-2 with TRBJ2-6; D might be TRBD1 or TRBD2, each matching 6 bases. The CDR3 spans 17 residues. Germline V lookup: CDR1 LGHNA, CDR2 YNFKEQ. The V and J ends lost 3 bases and 0 bases respectively, with 12 bases between them. The CDR3 DNA reads TGTGCCAGCAGCCAGCGGGACACGAACTCTGGGGCCAACGTCCTGACTTTC. Amino acid sequence: CASSQRDTNSGANVLTF.

V and J are TRBV28 and TRBJ1-2; 10 nucleotides agree with TRBD1. Germline V gene data show CDR1 as MDHEN and CDR2 as SYDVKM. V dropped 5 bases and J dropped 8; count of bases not matched to a gene: 5. The CDR3 contains 13 residues. The DNA for the CDR3 is TGTGCCAGCAGTGGGGACAGGGGTTGGGGCTACACCTTC. The encoded protein is CASSGDRGWGYTF.